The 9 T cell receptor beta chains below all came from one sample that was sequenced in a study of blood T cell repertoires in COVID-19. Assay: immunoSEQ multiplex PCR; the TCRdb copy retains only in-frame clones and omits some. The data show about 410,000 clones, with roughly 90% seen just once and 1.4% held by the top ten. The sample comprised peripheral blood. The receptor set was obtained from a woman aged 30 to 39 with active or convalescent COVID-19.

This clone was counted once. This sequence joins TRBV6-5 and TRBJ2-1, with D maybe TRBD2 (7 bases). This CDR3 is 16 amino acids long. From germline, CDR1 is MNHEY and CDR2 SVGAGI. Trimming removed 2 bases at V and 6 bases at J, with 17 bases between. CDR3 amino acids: CASSYSVGGPANEQFF. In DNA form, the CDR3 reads TGTGCCAGCAGTTACAGCGTCGGGGGGCCCGCCAATGAGCAGTTCTTC.

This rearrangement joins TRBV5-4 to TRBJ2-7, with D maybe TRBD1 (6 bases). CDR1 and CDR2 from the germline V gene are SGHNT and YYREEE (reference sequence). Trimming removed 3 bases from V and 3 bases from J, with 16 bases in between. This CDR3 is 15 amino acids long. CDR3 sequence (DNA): TGTGCCAGCAGCTCCCGAGACAGGAACAGCTACGAGCAGTACTTC. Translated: CASSSRDRNSYEQYF.

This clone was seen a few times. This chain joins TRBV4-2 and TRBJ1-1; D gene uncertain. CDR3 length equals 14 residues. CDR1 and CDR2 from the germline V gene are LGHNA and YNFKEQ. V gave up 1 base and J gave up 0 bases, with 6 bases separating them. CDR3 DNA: TGTGCCAGCAGCCAAGGGGAGGTGAACACTGAAGCTTTCTTT. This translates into CASSQGEVNTEAFF.

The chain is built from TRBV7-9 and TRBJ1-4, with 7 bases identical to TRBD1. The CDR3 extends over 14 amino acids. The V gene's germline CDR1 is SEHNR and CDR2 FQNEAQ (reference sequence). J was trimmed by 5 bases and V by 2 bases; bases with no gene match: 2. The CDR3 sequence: CASSLRTGNEKLFF. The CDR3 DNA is TGTGCCAGCAGCTTACGGACAGGAAATGAAAAACTGTTTTTT.

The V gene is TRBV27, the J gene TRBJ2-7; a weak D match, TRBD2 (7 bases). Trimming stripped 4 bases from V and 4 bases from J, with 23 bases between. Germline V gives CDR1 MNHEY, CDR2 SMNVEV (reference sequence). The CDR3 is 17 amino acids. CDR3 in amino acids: CASSSDPGPRGGYEQYF. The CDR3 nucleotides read TGTGCCAGCAGTTCAGACCCCGGTCCTAGGGGGGGATACGAGCAGTACTTC.

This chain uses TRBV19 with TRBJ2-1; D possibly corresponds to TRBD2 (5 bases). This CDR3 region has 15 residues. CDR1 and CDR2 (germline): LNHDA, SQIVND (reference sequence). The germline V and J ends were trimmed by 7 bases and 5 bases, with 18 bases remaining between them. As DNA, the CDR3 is TGTGCCAGTACCCTGGCCGGGAACGATCACAATGAGCAGTTCTTC. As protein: CASTLAGNDHNEQFF.

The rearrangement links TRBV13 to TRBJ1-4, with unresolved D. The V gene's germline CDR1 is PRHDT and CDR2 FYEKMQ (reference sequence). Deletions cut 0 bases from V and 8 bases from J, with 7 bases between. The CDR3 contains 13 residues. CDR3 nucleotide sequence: TGTGCCAGCAGCTTAGGAGCGCAAGAAAAACTGTTTTTT. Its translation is CASSLGAQEKLFF.

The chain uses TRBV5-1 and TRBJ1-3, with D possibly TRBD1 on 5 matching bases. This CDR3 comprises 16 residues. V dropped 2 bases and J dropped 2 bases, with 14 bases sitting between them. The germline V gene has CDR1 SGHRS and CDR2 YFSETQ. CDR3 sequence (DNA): TGCGCCAGCAGCTTTGCCGGGACTTCAGCTGGAAACACCATATATTTT. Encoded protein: CASSFAGTSAGNTIYF.

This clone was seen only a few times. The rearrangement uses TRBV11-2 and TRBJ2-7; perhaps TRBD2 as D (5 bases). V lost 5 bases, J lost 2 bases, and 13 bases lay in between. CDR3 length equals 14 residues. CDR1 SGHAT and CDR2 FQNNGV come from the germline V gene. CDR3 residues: CASSRVWEPYEQYF. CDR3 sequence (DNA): TGTGCCAGCAGCAGAGTGTGGGAGCCCTACGAGCAGTACTTC.